This entry lists 18 T cell receptor beta chains sequenced from one sample in a study of PD-L1 blockade in urothelial cancer. Regarding time point: pretreatment peripheral blood. TCRdb's table, derived via immunoSEQ multiplex PCR, lists solely in-frame clones and lacks some. The table shows tens of thousands of clones, with roughly 90% occurring only once. Sequenced here: PBMCs, sampled around atezolizumab (anti-PD-L1) treatment. These receptors came from a man aged 65-85 years with urothelial cancer.

This chain connects TRBV28 to TRBJ1-1, with D perhaps matching TRBD1 (5 bases). CDR3 size: 13 residues. Trimming stripped 6 bases from V and 6 bases from J, with 14 bases between. CDR1 and CDR2 from the germline V gene are MDHEN and SYDVKM. CDR3 protein: CASSWGGRAEAFF. In DNA form, the CDR3 reads TGTGCCAGCAGCTGGGGGGGAAGGGCTGAAGCTTTCTTT. Filled out from reference TRBV28 and TRBJ1-1, the complete variable domain reads DVKVTQSSRYLVKRTGEKVFLECVQDMDHENMFWYRQDPGLGLRLIYFSYDVKMKEKGDIPEGYSVSREKKERFSLILESASTNQTSMYLCASSWGGRAEAFFGQGTRLTVV.

J is TRBJ1-2 and V is TRBV6-5, with D uncertain. V was shortened by 2 bases and J by 6 bases, with 19 bases between the two germline ends. The CDR3 is made up of 16 amino acids. The germline V gene encodes CDR1 MNHEY and CDR2 SVGAGI. CDR3 in amino acids: CASSYELNRGGDGYTF. The CDR3 nucleotides read TGTGCCAGCAGTTACGAGTTGAACCGGGGAGGCGATGGCTACACCTTC.

The chain couples TRBV6-5 to TRBJ1-2, with D tentatively TRBD1 (5 bases). CDR3 size: 16 residues. The germline gives CDR1 MNHEY, CDR2 SVGAGI. With 2 bases removed from V and 1 base from J, the gap between germline ends came to 14 bases. The CDR3: CASSYSRGNFNYGYTF. As DNA, the CDR3 is TGTGCCAGCAGTTACAGCCGGGGGAACTTTAACTATGGCTACACCTTC.

The chain employs TRBV18 and TRBJ2-7; 10 bases match TRBD2. Germline CDR1 reads KGHSH; CDR2 reads LQKENI. CDR3 size: 15 residues. V dropped 6 bases and J dropped 3; count of bases not matched to a gene: 8. The DNA for the CDR3 is TGTGCCAGCTCGCAACTAGCGGGGTACAACTACGAGCAGTACTTC. Translated, it gives CASSQLAGYNYEQYF.

This CDR3 is CASMWGGVRSNQPQHF. CDR3 sequence (DNA): TGTGCCAGCATGTGGGGCGGGGTTCGGAGCAATCAGCCCCAGCATTTT. V usage is TRBV6-6 and J usage is TRBJ1-5, with D tentatively TRBD1 (5 bases). Trimming left V 7 bases short and J 1 base short, with 17 bases between. CDR1 MNHNY and CDR2 SVGAGI come from the germline V gene (reference sequence). The CDR3 sequence is 16 residues long.

The gene calls are TRBV9 and TRBJ2-7; D is undetermined. Deletions cut 0 bases from V and 2 bases from J, with 12 bases between. Germline V gives CDR1 SGDLS, CDR2 YYNGEE. The CDR3 is 15 residues long. In nucleotides, the CDR3 is TGTGCCAGCAGCGTAGATCCGGAGCCGCCCTACGAGCAGTACTTC. This encodes CASSVDPEPPYEQYF.

For the CDR3, the DNA is TGTGCCAGCAGTCGACTAGCGTCCGGAGGGGATACGCAGTATTTT. Protein product: CASSRLASGGDTQYF. The gene calls are TRBV2 and TRBJ2-3; 8 positions agree with TRBD2. Germline CDR1 is SNHLY and CDR2 is FYNNEI. CDR3 length equals 15 residues. The ends lost 5 bases at V and 6 bases at J; junction bases unmatched: 10.

This chain joins TRBV5-1 and TRBJ1-4; 8 bases are shared with TRBD1. V gave up 4 bases and J gave up 7 bases; unmatched junction bases: 6. There are 14 residues in the CDR3. Germline lookup yields CDR1 SGHRS and CDR2 YFSETQ. For the CDR3, the DNA is TGCGCCAGCAGCATGACAGGGGAGAGTGAAAAACTGTTTTTT. It yields the protein CASSMTGESEKLFF.

The rearrangement joins TRBV9 to TRBJ2-3; TRBD2 matches at 10 bases. With 3 bases clipped from V and 2 bases from J, the junction kept 6 bases outside the gene matches. The V gene's germline CDR1 is SGDLS and CDR2 YYNGEE. The CDR3 covers 16 residues. The chain's CDR3 is CASSAQREGDTDTQYF. CDR3 DNA: TGTGCCAGCAGCGCTCAGCGGGAGGGCGACACAGATACGCAGTATTTT.

The chain joins TRBV28 to TRBJ1-1; D unclear. V lost 3 bases to trimming and J lost 1 base, with 15 bases between them. The CDR3 has 16 residues. The germline V gene encodes CDR1 MDHEN and CDR2 SYDVKM. In DNA, the CDR3 is TGTGCCAGCAGTTTTGGACTGGGCCCCTCGAACACTGAAGCTTTCTTT. Encoded protein: CASSFGLGPSNTEAFF.

This clone was detected once. V gene TRBV19 combines with J gene TRBJ1-5; D possibly corresponds to TRBD1 (6 bases). V gave up 5 bases and J gave up 6 bases, with 20 bases separating them. The CDR3 is 16 residues long. Germline CDR1 LNHDA, CDR2 SQIVND (reference sequence). CDR3 in DNA: TGTGCCAGTAGTTCCCAGGGGTTTTACGGTGTTCAGCCCCAGCATTTT. It specifies CASSSQGFYGVQPQHF.

The V gene is TRBV9, the J gene TRBJ2-1; D is possibly TRBD2 (5 bases). Germline V CDR1 and CDR2: SGDLS, YYNGEE. Between the trimmed V and J ends, which lost 4 bases and 0 bases, there was a span of 14 bases. This CDR3 comprises 16 residues. The CDR3 bases are TGTGCCAGCAGCCTAGTCGGGGTGAGCTCCTACAATGAGCAGTTCTTC. Translating it yields CASSLVGVSSYNEQFF.

This chain connects TRBV6-4 to TRBJ1-2; 9 positions match TRBD1. J gave up 8 bases and V 6 bases, and 10 bases lay outside the gene matches. Germline-derived CDR1 and CDR2 are MRHNA and SNTAGT. CDR3 size: 14 residues. CDR3 DNA sequence: TGTGCCAGCAGACCGGGACAGGGCCTCCAGGGCTACACCTTC. Its protein product is CASRPGQGLQGYTF.

The chain employs TRBV10-1 and TRBJ2-5; the D is unclear. Germline values: CDR1 WNHNN, CDR2 SYGVQD (reference sequence). Trimming shortened V by 2 bases and J by 5 bases, and 12 bases separated the two germline ends. The CDR3 contains 14 residues. CDR3 amino acids: CASSESQAWETQYF. The CDR3 bases are TGCGCCAGCAGTGAGAGTCAAGCCTGGGAGACCCAGTACTTC.

The chain joins TRBV7-8 to TRBJ2-1; D may be TRBD2 (7 bases). The V end lost 3 bases, the J end lost 5 bases, and 14 bases lay between the germline ends. Germline CDR1 SGHVS, CDR2 FQNEAQ. This CDR3 is 15 amino acids long. This CDR3 is CASSFIRGGNNEQFF. The CDR3, as DNA: TGTGCCAGCAGCTTTATAAGGGGGGGTAACAATGAGCAGTTCTTC.

The chain carries TRBV19 and TRBJ1-1; possible D gene TRBD1, 6 bases. The CDR3 is 14 amino acids. V gave up 5 bases and J gave up 2 bases, with 12 bases separating them. Germline CDR1 and CDR2: LNHDA and SQIVND (reference sequence). The CDR3 sequence is CASSPRQANTEAFF. DNA of the CDR3: TGTGCCAGTAGTCCTAGACAGGCCAACACTGAAGCTTTCTTT.

The chain is built from TRBV27 and TRBJ2-7, with 11 bases lining up with TRBD1. Germline assignment: CDR1 MNHEY and CDR2 SMNVEV (reference sequence). The CDR3 covers 18 residues. J was trimmed by 4 bases and V by 4 bases; bases with no gene match: 15. This chain's CDR3 is CASSSYQGDRGMKYEQYF. The CDR3 DNA is TGTGCCAGCAGTTCCTACCAGGGGGACAGGGGGATGAAGTACGAGCAGTACTTC.

The chain has TRBV4-2 and TRBJ2-7; D may be TRBD2 (6 bases). There are 14 residues in the CDR3. V lost 1 base and J lost 5, with 12 bases in between. The germline CDR1 and CDR2 sequences are LGHNA and YNFKEQ. Here the CDR3 reads CASSQAGSSHEQYF. DNA for the CDR3: TGTGCCAGCAGCCAAGCCGGGAGTTCCCACGAGCAGTACTTC.